This T cell receptor beta chain was captured in a study of blood T cell repertoires in COVID-19. The protocol was immunoSEQ multiplex PCR, while the TCRdb copy is restricted to in-frame clones and leaves out a portion. Here the sample spans 80,000 to 100,000 clones, over 80% being singletons. Germline V CDR1 and CDR2: SNHLY, FYNNEI. The V end lost 5 bases, the J end lost 2 bases, and 14 bases lay between the germline ends. The length of the CDR3 is 15 residues. The sequence was collected from a human donor with active COVID-19. The donor label of this sample is uncertain. The V and J genes are TRBV2 and TRBJ2-3; a weak D match, TRBD1 (5 bases). Sample: peripheral blood. In nucleotides, the CDR3 is TGTGCCAGCAGTCGACAGCAGTCCGACACAGATACGCAGTATTTT. It codes for CASSRQQSDTDTQYF.